These 9 T cell receptor beta chains came from one sample sequenced in a study of CD8+CD57+ T cells in acquired aplastic anemia. Genomic DNA templated the TCR beta VDJ and CDR3 profiling. TCRdb fed the reads into MiXCR, producing one record per CDR3 protein. The table includes around 130,000 distinct CDR3 sequences, roughly 50% detected once. The sequenced sample was sorted CD4+, CD8+, or CD8+CD57+ T cells (not recorded which) from PBMCs. The origin of the receptors is a human donor in good health, serving as a control.

The chain is built from TRBV20-1 and TRBJ2-1, with D possibly matching TRBD1 (6 bases). The CDR3 sequence is 13 residues long. V was trimmed by 4 bases and J by 4 bases, leaving 11 bases between them. Germline V CDR1 and CDR2: DFQATT, SNEGSKA (reference sequence). Here the CDR3 DNA reads TGCAGTGCTACCGGACAGCGATACAATGAGCAGTTCTTC. This translates into CSATGQRYNEQFF.

This clonotype showed up just a few times. The chain links TRBV18 to TRBJ2-5; D gene uncertain. Trimming stripped 4 bases from V and 2 bases from J, with 14 bases between. From germline, CDR1 is KGHSH and CDR2 LQKENI. This CDR3 is 15 amino acids long. The CDR3 region has the DNA TGTGCCAGCTCACTGATGGGCACCGCGCAAGAGACCCAGTACTTC. As protein: CASSLMGTAQETQYF.

Many counts were recorded for this clonotype. J is TRBJ1-1 and V is TRBV6-1, with D possibly TRBD1 on 6 matching bases. Germline CDR1 is MNHNS and CDR2 is SASEGT. The V and J ends lost 8 bases and 1 base respectively, with 20 bases between them. This CDR3 has 16 amino acids. This CDR3 is CASALSRGTRNTEAFF. The DNA of the CDR3 is TGTGCCAGCGCCCTCTCGAGGGGGACGAGGAACACTGAAGCTTTCTTT.

J is TRBJ2-7 and V is TRBV25-1; TRBD1 aligns across 7 bases. Germline lookup yields CDR1 MGHDK and CDR2 SYGVNS. J lost 3 bases, V lost 7 bases, and 6 bases had no gene match. The CDR3 runs 13 residues. CDR3 protein: CASIVAGGYEQYF. The CDR3 nucleotides are TGTGCCAGCATCGTGGCAGGGGGCTACGAGCAGTACTTC.

This clonotype was counted many times. This rearrangement joins TRBV4-1 to TRBJ2-3, with D uncertain. This CDR3 comprises 14 residues. CDR1 and CDR2 from the germline V gene are MGHRA and YSYEKL. Trimming pared 6 bases from V and 2 bases from J, leaving 12 bases between. This CDR3 is CASRAGSTTDTQYF. In DNA, the CDR3 is TGCGCCAGCAGGGCAGGATCTACCACAGATACGCAGTATTTT.

This clonotype was detected many times. V gene TRBV7-3 combines with J gene TRBJ2-1; TRBD2 agrees at 7 bases. Germline loops: CDR1 SGHTA, CDR2 FQGTGA. Trimming removed 1 base from V and 0 bases from J; junction bases left unmatched: 3. CDR3 size: 16 residues. CDR3 residues: CASSLMRGSSYNEQFF. Here the CDR3 DNA reads TGTGCCAGCAGCTTAATGCGGGGGAGCTCCTACAATGAGCAGTTCTTC.

As for this clonotype: This likely comes from a read error, as the CDR3 has no conserved phenylalanine or tryptophan at its end. This chain connects TRBV20-1 to TRBJ2-7; 10 bases line up with TRBD1. The CDR3 totals 20 residues. Trimming took 3 bases from V and 5 from J; bases not matched to a gene: 25. Germline-derived CDR1 and CDR2 are DFQATT and SNEGSKA (reference sequence). The CDR3 DNA reads as TGCAGTGCTAGGAACCCCAGTTCCCTCGATCGGGACAGGGGAGCTGACGAGCAGTACTCC. Protein: CSARNPSSLDRDRGADEQYS.

This clonotype was seen repeatedly, ten times or more. The chain joins TRBV5-4 to TRBJ2-1; TRBD1 matches at 7 bases. Germline V gene sequence: CDR1 SGHNT, CDR2 YYREEE (reference sequence). The V gene end was trimmed by 4 bases and the J gene end by 1 base; junction bases not matched to a gene: 5. CDR3 size: 15 residues. CDR3 in DNA: TGTGCCAGCAGCGCAGGGGGTCAGTCCTACAATGAGCAGTTCTTC. Translating gives CASSAGGQSYNEQFF.

The CDR3 sequence is CATSGEVSGQITDTQYF. As DNA, the CDR3 is TGTGCCACCAGTGGGGAGGTTTCCGGACAGATCACAGATACGCAGTATTTT. This chain joins TRBV24-1 and TRBJ2-3; D assignment may be TRBD1 or TRBD2 (6 bases each). The CDR3 has 17 amino acids. V gave up 5 bases and J gave up 2 bases, with 19 bases separating them. Germline values: CDR1 KGHDR, CDR2 SFDVKD.